This is a list of T cell receptor beta chains from one sample in a study of T cells after yellow fever vaccination. TCRdb itself ran the 5' RACE reads through MiXCR, one entry per CDR3 protein. The data hold around 200,000 distinct CDR3 sequences, with roughly 11% observed a single time. Sequencing was performed on CD8+ T cells sorted from PBMCs, taken 15 days after the yellow fever booster vaccination. These receptors were obtained from a man in his late teens or twenties who received the YFV17D yellow fever vaccine. Both conserved end residues are part of each CDR3. Fields, in order: clone size, D gene, J gene, V gene, CDR3 protein, CDR3 DNA. A D gene is named only where the DNA matches it firmly. The size entry is marked missing in some rows and otherwise reads once, few, many or a size class.

>.|.|TRBJ2-5|TRBV11-2
CASSLSSLLETQYF
TGTGCCAGCAGCTTGTCTAGTCTACTAGAGACCCAGTACTTC
>few|TRBD2|TRBJ2-5|TRBV20-1
CSARPGTSGGKETQYF
TGCAGTGCTAGACCGGGGACTAGCGGTGGGAAAGAGACCCAGTACTTC
>.|TRBD1|TRBJ1-6|TRBV11-2
CASRLGPGQGYSPLHF
TGTGCCAGCAGATTAGGACCGGGACAGGGGTATTCACCCCTCCACTTT
>.|TRBD2|TRBJ2-3|TRBV4-1
CASSPGGAAGGTDTQYF
TGCGCCAGCAGCCCCGGGGGGGCAGCGGGGGGTACAGATACGCAGTATTTT
>many|TRBD2|TRBJ2-1|TRBV5-1
CASSPGEGLFYNEQFF
TGCGCCAGCAGTCCGGGGGAGGGATTGTTCTACAATGAGCAGTTCTTC
>.|.|TRBJ2-7|TRBV29-1
CSVEAGYEQYF
TGCAGCGTTGAAGCGGGGTACGAGCAGTACTTC
>.|.|TRBJ2-1|TRBV20-1
CSVSLTENEQFF
TGCAGTGTGTCATTGACAGAGAATGAGCAGTTCTTC
>.|.|TRBJ1-3|TRBV20-1
CSARDEISSGNTIYF
TGCAGTGCTAGAGATGAAATCAGCTCTGGAAACACCATATATTTT
>.|TRBD1|TRBJ1-2|TRBV7-9
CASSFGTVVTNYGYTF
TGTGCCAGCAGCTTCGGGACAGTCGTTACTAACTATGGCTACACCTTC
>many|.|TRBJ2-2|TRBV7-6
CASSSQGGDPYTGELFF
TGTGCCAGCAGCAGCCAGGGGGGGGACCCCTACACCGGGGAGCTGTTTTTT